These 22 T cell receptor beta chains originate from one sample sequenced in a study of blood T cell repertoires in COVID-19 (dated by TCRdb to about 2020). The method behind the library was the immunoSEQ multiplex PCR assay. TCRdb provides this immuneACCESS table in a form limited to in-frame rearrangements. Some clones are lacking; in checked studies, under half of them reflect an unresolved V gene, and why the rest are absent is not known. The table for this sample lists hundreds of thousands of clones; around 87% of them were counted only once. 1.5% to 2% of the sample lies in the top ten. The sequenced sample consisted of PBMCs or T cells enriched from blood (not recorded which). Receptors originate from a woman aged 50 to 65 who had recovered from COVID-19.

The chain combines TRBV11-3 with TRBJ2-1, with a weak D call TRBD1 (6 bases). Trimming took 1 base from V and 5 from J, leaving 12 bases between them. The CDR3 has 15 amino acids. Germline V gene lookup returns CDR1 SGHNT and CDR2 YENEEA. Here the CDR3 reads CASSLGVGANNEQFF. CDR3 sequence (DNA): TGTGCCAGCAGCTTAGGTGTGGGGGCCAACAATGAGCAGTTCTTC.

The chain uses TRBV11-2 and TRBJ1-4; no definite D call. This CDR3 has 13 residues. Germline-derived CDR1 and CDR2 are SGHAT and FQNNGV. Trimming left V 3 bases short and J 7 bases short, with 9 bases between. CDR3 sequence (DNA): TGTGCCAGCAGCTTGCCTGGCGGTGAAAAACTGTTTTTT. This codes for CASSLPGGEKLFF.

The rearrangement links TRBV10-3 to TRBJ2-5, with D hard to call. CDR3 length: 11 amino acids. V was shortened by 2 bases and J by 4 bases, with 2 bases between the two germline ends. Germline loops: CDR1 ENHRY, CDR2 SYGVKD. CDR3 nucleotides: TGTGCCATCAGTGAGCTAGAGACCCAGTACTTC. It yields the protein CAISELETQYF.

V and J are TRBV18 and TRBJ1-6; TRBD1 aligns across 9 bases. The CDR3 spans 16 residues. V gave up 2 bases and J gave up 9 bases; unmatched junction bases: 8. CDR1 and CDR2 from the germline V gene are KGHSH and LQKENI. The DNA for the CDR3 is TGTGCCAGCTCACCAATGGGGACAGGGACGGCTTCACCCCTCCACTTT. As protein: CASSPMGTGTASPLHF.

The chain uses TRBV7-3 and TRBJ2-2; D remains ambiguous. Trimming stripped 1 base from V and 1 base from J, with 10 bases between. This CDR3 has 16 residues. Germline V gives CDR1 SGHTA, CDR2 FQGTGA. CDR3: CASSLNHPRNTGELFF. The CDR3 DNA reads TGTGCCAGCAGCTTAAACCACCCCAGGAACACCGGGGAGCTGTTTTTT.

The genes are TRBV18 and TRBJ2-6, with a tentative D call TRBD1 (7 bases). V was shortened by 6 bases and J by 0 bases, with 15 bases between the two germline ends. Germline values: CDR1 KGHSH, CDR2 LQKENI. The CDR3 is made up of 17 amino acids. Written as DNA, the CDR3 is TGTGCCAGCTCCCAGGGGGGCGGCGGCTCTGGGGCCAACGTCCTGACTTTC. Its protein product is CASSQGGGGSGANVLTF.

J is TRBJ1-5 and V is TRBV27, with D possibly matching TRBD1 (5 bases). The CDR3 loop spans 13 amino acids. The V and J ends lost 3 bases and 6 bases respectively, with 9 bases between them. In germline, CDR1 is MNHEY, CDR2 SMNVEV (reference sequence). The DNA for the CDR3 is TGTGCCAGCAGTTTGTGGGGACTTCAGCCCCAGCATTTT. As protein: CASSLWGLQPQHF.

The chain couples TRBV12-3 or TRBV12-4 to TRBJ1-5; no reliable D call. CDR3 length: 13 amino acids. Trimming shortened V by 5 bases and J by 3 bases, and 8 bases separated the two germline ends. CDR3: CASSGSDNQPQHF. The CDR3 coding sequence is TGTGCCAGCAGTGGGAGCGACAATCAGCCCCAGCATTTT.

The V call is TRBV6-5, the J call TRBJ1-2; maybe TRBD1 (5 bases). CDR1 and CDR2 (germline): MNHEY, SVGAGI. Trimming left V 8 bases short and J 3 bases short, with 13 bases between. This CDR3 contains 13 residues. The CDR3 nucleotides read TGTGCCAGCTTGCCTTTAGGGGACTATGGCTACACCTTC. It translates to CASLPLGDYGYTF.

This chain joins TRBV28 and TRBJ2-3; possibly TRBD2 for D (6 bases). V lost 5 bases, J lost 0 bases, and 18 bases lay in between. The CDR3 extends over 17 amino acids. Germline CDR1 reads MDHEN; CDR2 reads SYDVKM. CDR3 protein: CASSPSLGRGSTDTQYF. The CDR3 coding sequence is TGTGCCAGCAGTCCCTCACTAGGGCGGGGAAGCACAGATACGCAGTATTTT. Drawing the rest from reference TRBV28 and TRBJ2-3, the complete variable domain is DVKVTQSSRYLVKRTGEKVFLECVQDMDHENMFWYRQDPGLGLRLIYFSYDVKMKEKGDIPEGYSVSREKKERFSLILESASTNQTSMYLCASSPSLGRGSTDTQYFGPGTRLTVL.

This clone was seen a single time. This rearrangement joins TRBV27 to TRBJ2-1; TRBD2 matches 9 bases. Trimming took 2 bases from V and 4 from J; bases not matched to a gene: 3. Germline V gene sequence: CDR1 MNHEY, CDR2 SMNVEV (reference sequence). The CDR3 is made up of 15 amino acids. Written as DNA, the CDR3 is TGTGCCAGCAGTTTAGAGACTAGCGGTTACAATGAGCAGTTCTTC. Residues: CASSLETSGYNEQFF.

V usage is TRBV4-3 and J usage is TRBJ1-2; 7 bases match TRBD1. Unmatched junction bases numbered 9, after V lost 3 bases and J lost 5 bases. The length of the CDR3 is 15 residues. In germline, CDR1 is LGHNA, CDR2 YSLEER. CDR3 in amino acids: CASSHTVGGRYGYTF. DNA for the CDR3: TGCGCCAGCAGCCATACGGTAGGGGGCAGGTATGGCTACACCTTC.

The chain has TRBV6-5 and TRBJ2-7; the D gene is possibly TRBD1 (5 bases). The germline CDR1 and CDR2 sequences are MNHEY and SVGAGI. The CDR3 sequence is 14 residues long. The V gene lost 2 bases and the J gene lost 4 bases, with 12 bases spanning the gap. CDR3 amino acids: CASSYVQGPYEQYF. The CDR3 DNA follows: TGTGCCAGCAGTTACGTTCAGGGCCCATACGAGCAGTACTTC.

The rearrangement uses TRBV12-3 or TRBV12-4 and TRBJ2-7; D is unresolved. There are 11 residues in the CDR3. V shed 7 bases and J shed 4 bases, with 8 bases lying between them. CDR3 amino acids: CASTSGYEQYF. Here the CDR3 DNA reads TGTGCCAGCACCTCCGGTTACGAGCAGTACTTC.

The chain carries TRBV30 and TRBJ1-2; no clear D. The CDR3 contains 14 residues. Between the trimmed V and J ends, which lost 2 bases and 4 bases, there was a span of 14 bases. Per the germline V gene, CDR1 is GTSNPN and CDR2 is SVGIG (reference sequence). The CDR3 protein is CAWSSGETSYGYTF. The CDR3 coding sequence is TGTGCCTGGAGTAGCGGGGAAACAAGCTATGGCTACACCTTC.

The J gene is TRBJ1-1, the V gene TRBV27; D is uncertain. The V and J ends lost 3 bases and 2 bases respectively, with 10 bases between them. Germline values: CDR1 MNHEY, CDR2 SMNVEV (reference sequence). The CDR3 has 14 residues. The CDR3 DNA reads TGTGCCAGCAGTTTGGTAGCTTACAACACTGAAGCTTTCTTT. This gives the protein CASSLVAYNTEAFF.

The chain uses TRBV5-4 and TRBJ1-2; D is perhaps TRBD1 (5 bases). CDR1 is SGHNT, CDR2 YYREEE, per germline (reference sequence). The CDR3 runs to 14 residues. V lost 4 bases, J lost 3 bases, and 13 bases lay in between. The CDR3 here is CASSHRNLDYGYTF. The CDR3 DNA reads as TGTGCCAGCAGCCACAGGAACCTCGACTATGGCTACACCTTC.

This clone was recorded only once. The chain has TRBV3-1 (or the pseudogene TRBV3-2) and TRBJ2-7, with D maybe TRBD2 (5 bases). CDR3 size: 13 residues. Germline CDR1 and CDR2: LGHDT and YNNKEL (reference sequence). Trimming left V 0 bases short and J 6 bases short, with 9 bases between. CDR3 sequence: CASSQDTRGEQYF. The CDR3 DNA reads TGTGCCAGCAGCCAAGATACCCGGGGCGAGCAGTACTTC.

This clone has a single count. The chain employs TRBV28 and TRBJ1-1; a weak D match, TRBD1 (5 bases). The length of the CDR3 is 12 residues. The V and J ends lost 3 bases and 7 bases respectively, with 9 bases between them. Germline CDR1 reads MDHEN; CDR2 reads SYDVKM. The CDR3 sequence is CASSFGGGEAFF. In DNA, the CDR3 is TGTGCCAGCAGTTTCGGGGGTGGTGAAGCTTTCTTT.

The genes are TRBV7-6 and TRBJ2-1; TRBD2 is a possible D gene (5 bases). Germline-derived CDR1 and CDR2 are SGHVS and FNYEAQ. This CDR3 is built from 15 residues. Trimming stripped 2 bases from V and 9 bases from J, with 17 bases between. The CDR3 sequence: CASSLMRANGGEQFF. In nucleotides, the CDR3 is TGTGCCAGCAGCTTAATGCGGGCCAACGGAGGTGAGCAGTTCTTC. Using reference TRBV7-6 and TRBJ2-1 for the parts outside the CDR3, the full variable domain is GAGVSQSPRYKVTKRGQDVALRCDPISGHVSLYWYRQALGQGPEFLTYFNYEAQQDKSGLPNDRFSAERPEGSISTLTIQRTEQRDSAMYRCASSLMRANGGEQFFGPGTRLTVL.

The V call is TRBV19, the J call TRBJ1-5; TRBD1 matches at 7 bases. Trimming removed 4 bases from V and 2 bases from J; junction bases left unmatched: 14. From germline, CDR1 is LNHDA and CDR2 SQIVND (reference sequence). The CDR3 runs 18 residues. CDR3 bases: TGTGCCAGTAGTACCCGGGACAGTCTGCCACTGGGCAATCAGCCCCAGCATTTT. It translates to CASSTRDSLPLGNQPQHF.

CDR3 in DNA: TGCGCCAGCAGTGAGCATTCGACGTCGGGGAGAGGCACCGGGGAGCTGTTTTTT. The encoded protein is CASSEHSTSGRGTGELFF. The genes are TRBV10-1 and TRBJ2-2, with D maybe TRBD2 (5 bases). The CDR3 is 18 residues long. The germline V and J ends were trimmed by 2 bases and 4 bases, with 20 bases remaining between them. Germline assignment: CDR1 WNHNN and CDR2 SYGVQD (reference sequence).